Here is one T cell receptor beta chain with its context. The antigen is undetermined. Compared with germline, one end of the junction differs, possibly owing to a read error. Donors were drawn from the approximately 110-subject validation cohort, separate from the approximately 700-subject first cohort. CDR1 and CDR2 from the germline V gene are LNHDA and SQIVND (reference sequence). The CDR3 consists of 15 residues. Produced via immunoSEQ multiplex PCR; TCRdb's table is partial and in-frame only. Of 250,000 or so clones listed, around 89% were seen once; the top ten hold around 0.34%. The data belong to a study of cytomegalovirus exposure and HLA in healthy donors. Overall study context: Later analysis reported that the roughly 120 validation repertoires shared the platform of the approximately 670 first-cohort repertoires.

Overall study findings and caveats: The study flagged fewer than 200 TCR beta chains as cytomegalovirus-associated. Generally TCR sequences proved uncommon, though certain public TCRs appeared in numerous donors.

The sequenced material came from PBMCs. The TCR was taken from a woman under 30 in good health and CMV-seronegative. The genes are TRBV19 and TRBJ2-5; 10 nucleotides align to TRBD2. The CDR3 nucleotides are TGTGCCAGTAATATACCAGCGGGGGGGCCAGAGACCCAGTACTTC. This translates into CASNIPAGGPETQYF.